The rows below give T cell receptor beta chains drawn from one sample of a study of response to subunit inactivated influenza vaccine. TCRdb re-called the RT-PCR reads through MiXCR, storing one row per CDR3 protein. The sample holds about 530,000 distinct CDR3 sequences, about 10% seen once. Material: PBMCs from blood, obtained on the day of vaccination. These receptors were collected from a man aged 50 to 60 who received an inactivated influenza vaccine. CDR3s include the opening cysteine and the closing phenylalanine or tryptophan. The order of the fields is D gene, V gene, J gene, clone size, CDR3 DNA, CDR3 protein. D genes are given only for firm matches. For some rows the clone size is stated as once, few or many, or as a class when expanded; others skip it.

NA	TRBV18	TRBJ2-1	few	TGTGCCAGCTCACCCAGGGGGGGCCCCTACAATGAGCAGTTCTTC	CASSPRGGPYNEQFF
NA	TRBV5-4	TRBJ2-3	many	TGTGCCAGCAGCTTTCTCGGGAGTAGCACAGATACGCAGTATTTT	CASSFLGSSTDTQYF
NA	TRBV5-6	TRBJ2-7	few	TGTGCCAGCAGTTGGGGACTGGGGGACTACGAGCAGTACTTC	CASSWGLGDYEQYF
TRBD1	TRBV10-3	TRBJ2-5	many	TGTGCCATCAGTGGACAGGGTCAAGAGACCCAGTACTTC	CAISGQGQETQYF
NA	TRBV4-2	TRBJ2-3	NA	TGTGCCAGCAGCCAAGAGACAGCGGCGAGCACAGATACGCAGTATTTT	CASSQETAASTDTQYF
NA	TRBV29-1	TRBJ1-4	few	TGCAGCGTTGCAGGTGGGAGGGGTTCGGGAGAAAAACTGTTTTTT	CSVAGGRGSGEKLFF
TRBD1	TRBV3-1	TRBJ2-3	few	TGTGCCAGCAGCCCTCAGGCAGGGGGCGCAGATACGCAGTATTTT	CASSPQAGGADTQYF
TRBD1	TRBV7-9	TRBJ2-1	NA	TGTGCCAGCAGCCTAGGACAGGGGGCGACCAATGAGCAGTTCTTC	CASSLGQGATNEQFF
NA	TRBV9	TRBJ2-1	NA	TGTGCCAGCAGCGTAGGAGGGGCCGGGTCCTACAATGAGCAGTTCTTC	CASSVGGAGSYNEQFF
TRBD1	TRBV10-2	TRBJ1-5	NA	TGCGCCAGCAGTGATAGCTTGACAGGGTGGGGTAGCAATCAGCCCCAGCATTTT	CASSDSLTGWGSNQPQHF
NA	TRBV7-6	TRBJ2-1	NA	TGTGCCAGCAGCTTACCCCGGACGGTAAGCTCCTACAATGAGCAGTTCTTC	CASSLPRTVSSYNEQFF
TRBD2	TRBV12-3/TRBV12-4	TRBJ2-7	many	TGTGCCAGCAGCCTCGGGGGGTCTGTGGGAGAGCAGTACTTC	CASSLGGSVGEQYF
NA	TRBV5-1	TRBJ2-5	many	TGCGCCAGCAGCGTATATCCCCAGGAGACCCAGTACTTC	CASSVYPQETQYF
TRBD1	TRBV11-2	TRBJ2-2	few	TGTGCCAGCAGCTCCCGGGACAGTACGAACACCGGGGAGCTGTTTTTT	CASSSRDSTNTGELFF
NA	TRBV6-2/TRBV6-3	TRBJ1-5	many	TGTGCCATCCAAAGAGGCTTCAATCAGCCCCAGCATTTT	CAIQRGFNQPQHF
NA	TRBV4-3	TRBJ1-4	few	TGCGCCAGCAGCCAAGATCTAGGTGCAGGGGTTGAAAAACTGTTTTTT	CASSQDLGAGVEKLFF
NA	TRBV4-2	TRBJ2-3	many	TGTGCCAGCAGCCAAGACGGCCTTTTGGGCACAGATACGCAGTATTTT	CASSQDGLLGTDTQYF
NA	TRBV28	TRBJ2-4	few	TGTGCCAGCAGTTTGAGGAGGCTAGACTTAAACATTCAGTACTTC	CASSLRRLDLNIQYF
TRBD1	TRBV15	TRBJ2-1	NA	TGTGCCACCAGCAGAGATTGGGCAGGGGGAAATGAGCAGTTCTTC	CATSRDWAGGNEQFF
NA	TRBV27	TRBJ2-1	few	TGTGCCAGCAGTTTATTAGGCGCTGGGGGATACAATGAGCAGTTCTTC	CASSLLGAGGYNEQFF
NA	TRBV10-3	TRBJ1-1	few	TGTGCCATCAGTGACCGCCAGGGTCTTGAAGCTTTCTTT	CAISDRQGLEAFF
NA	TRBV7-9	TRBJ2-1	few	TGTGCCAGCAGCTTCCCCTTTAAGAGCGATGAGCAGTTCTTC	CASSFPFKSDEQFF
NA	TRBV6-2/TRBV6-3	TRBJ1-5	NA	TGTGCCAGCAGTTACGTAAACAGTGGTCAGCCCCAGCATTTT	CASSYVNSGQPQHF
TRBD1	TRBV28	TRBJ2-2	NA	TGTGCCAGCATTTTGACAGGGGCCGGGGAGCTGTTTTTT	CASILTGAGELFF
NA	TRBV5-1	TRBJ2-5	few	TGCGCCAGCAGCTTGGCGGGCAATTACCAAGAGACCCAGTACTTC	CASSLAGNYQETQYF
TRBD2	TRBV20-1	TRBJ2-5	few	TGCAGTGCTAGAGATCTGGCGGGAGAAGAGACCCAGTACTTC	CSARDLAGEETQYF
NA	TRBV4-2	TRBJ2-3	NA	TGTGCCAGCAGCCAAGAAGTCAATAAGGGAGGAACGAGTTTTAGAAATACGCAGTATTTT	CASSQEVNKGGTSFRNTQYF
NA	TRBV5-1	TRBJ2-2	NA	TGCGCCAGCAGTCGCGATACGGTACCTGGGGAGCTGTTTTTT	CASSRDTVPGELFF
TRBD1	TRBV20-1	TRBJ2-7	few	TGCAGTGCTAGAAGGGACAGGGGGTTCTACGAGCAGTACTTC	CSARRDRGFYEQYF